This T cell receptor (beta chain) originates from a study of blood T cell repertoires in COVID-19. In the authors' methods: Reference gene primer amplification yielded estimated nucleated cell counts. The assay was immunoSEQ multiplex PCR, and TCRdb's table has in-frame clones only and misses some. From that table come the V and J calls and clone size; the DNA was used to work out D and trimming. The sample holds under 70,000 clones, around four fifths seen once. V lost 5 bases, J lost 6 bases, and 10 bases stayed unmatched. The CDR3 loop spans 14 amino acids. CDR1 is MNHEY and CDR2 is SVGAGI in the germline V gene.

Sequences were obtained from peripheral blood. The sequence was obtained from a human donor in a cohort sampled during active COVID-19. The genes are TRBV6-5 and TRBJ2-7, with 7 bases aligning to TRBD1. CDR3 amino acids: CASSLDRPPIEQYF. The DNA of the CDR3 is TGTGCCAGCAGTCTGGACAGGCCTCCCATCGAGCAGTACTTC.